This T cell receptor beta chain comes out of a study of a mutant IDH1 vaccine in newly diagnosed glioma. As for the study in general: Receipt of radiotherapy, temozolomide, or both preceded the study, and most received both.

CDR1 and CDR2 (germline): SGHAT, FQDESV (reference sequence). The CDR3 consists of 12 residues. V gave up 3 bases and J gave up 5 bases, with 4 bases separating them. Measured with immunoSEQ multiplex PCR; TCRdb has only the in-frame clones, and not every one. The repertoire holds roughly 21,000 clones, with less than 90% as singletons. With respect to this clone: Its specificity is not known.

Time point noted: week 47, end of study. Each dose delivered 300 ug of mutant IDH1 20-mer peptide subcutaneously with imiquimod. The sequence was obtained from a man aged 35-49 years with glioma. The V and J genes are TRBV11-1 and TRBJ2-2; no clear D. The sample in question was PBMCs, obtained from a glioma patient whose treatment included an IDH1 peptide vaccine. As DNA, the CDR3 is TGTGCCAGCAGCTTCTATACCGGGGAGCTGTTTTTT. It yields the protein CASSFYTGELFF. Looking up the rest from reference TRBV11-1 and TRBJ2-2 gives the full variable domain: EAEVAQSPRYKITEKSQAVAFWCDPISGHATLYWYRQILGQGPELLVQFQDESVVDDSQLPKDRFSAERLKGVDSTLKIQPAELGDSAMYLCASSFYTGELFFGEGSRLTVL.